These 32 T cell receptor beta chains were sequenced from one sample in a study of low-dose radiotherapy and immunotherapy resistance in tumors (dated by TCRdb to 2022 to 2024). First-strand cDNA was synthesized with Superscript III and a set of TRAV- and TRBV-specific primers, covering both TCRalpha and TCRbeta chains. TCRs were amplified for around 20 PCR cycles with Phusion, using a constant-region primer paired with the adapter attached to the V primers. Using fastp trimming at Q25 and MiXCR clonotype assembly, TCRdb reanalyzed the public sequencing data and kept in-frame beta chains. Duplicate CDR3 protein sequences are folded into a single record with the most common DNA and genes. The sample contains roughly 6,000 distinct CDR3 sequences, about two thirds of them found a single time. The ten largest clones capture 9.5% to 13% of the sample. The receptors shown here come from a human donor with advanced metastatic prostate, ovarian, gallbladder or colorectal cancer (not recorded which). This table probably holds off-target reads from a library built for another chain.

This clonotype was seen more than once but under ten times. The chain is built from TRBV5-5 and TRBJ1-2; TRBD1 matches 8 bases. CDR3 length: 15 residues. In germline, CDR1 is SGHKS, CDR2 YYEKEE (reference sequence). Trimming took 2 bases from V and 8 from J; bases not matched to a gene: 11. DNA for the CDR3: TGTGCCAGCAGCTTCGGCGTCGGGACAGGTGACGGCTACACCTTC. It translates to CASSFGVGTGDGYTF.

The chain carries TRBV18 and TRBJ1-4; D not resolved. Looked up from germline, CDR1 is KGHSH and CDR2 is LQKENI. There are 14 residues in the CDR3. The V gene lost 3 bases and the J gene lost 7 bases, with 12 bases spanning the gap. CDR3 DNA: TGTGCCAGCTCACCGCCCGGATTCTCTGAAAAACTGTTTTTT. Protein product: CASSPPGFSEKLFF.

This clonotype was recorded only once. The chain recombines TRBV28 with TRBJ1-1; D remains unclear. CDR1 and CDR2 from the germline V gene are MDHEN and SYDVKM. This CDR3 region has 15 residues. V was shortened by 2 bases and J by 1 base, with 11 bases between the two germline ends. Here the CDR3 reads CASSLPGAGNTEAFF. DNA for the CDR3: TGTGCCAGCAGTTTACCGGGAGCTGGGAACACTGAAGCTTTCTTT.

The chain combines TRBV5-1 with TRBJ1-1; no clear D gene. Trimming pared 5 bases from V and 0 bases from J, leaving 8 bases between. Per germline, CDR1 SGHRS and CDR2 YFSETQ. This CDR3 has 13 amino acids. The CDR3 sequence is CASSQRVNTEAFF. DNA of the CDR3: TGCGCCAGCAGTCAGAGAGTGAACACTGAAGCTTTCTTT.

The rearrangement links TRBV29-1 to TRBJ2-3; perhaps TRBD1 as D (6 bases). This CDR3 comprises 14 residues. In germline, CDR1 is SQVTM, CDR2 ANQGSEA. The V gene lost 5 bases and the J gene lost 1 base, with 13 bases spanning the gap. The DNA of the CDR3 is TGCAGCGTTCGCAGGGGTATTGGCACAGATACGCAGTATTTT. Its translation is CSVRRGIGTDTQYF.

The sample holds one count of this clonotype. The chain recombines TRBV5-8 with TRBJ1-1; TRBD1 aligns across 8 bases. The ends lost 4 bases at V and 5 bases at J; junction bases unmatched: 4. This CDR3 region has 13 residues. Germline CDR1 SGHTS, CDR2 YDEGEE. DNA of the CDR3: TGTGCCAGCAGCAGAAACAGGGGGACTGAAGCTTTCTTT. The encoded protein is CASSRNRGTEAFF.

The rearrangement joins TRBV24-1 to TRBJ1-2; 9 bases are shared with TRBD1. The CDR3 extends over 13 amino acids. CDR1 KGHDR and CDR2 SFDVKD come from the germline V gene. V dropped 4 bases and J dropped 7; count of bases not matched to a gene: 3. In DNA, the CDR3 is TGTGCCACCAGTGACCAGACAGGGGGTGGCTACACCTTC. It is translated as CATSDQTGGGYTF.

The chain is built from TRBV6-1 and TRBJ1-1; D remains ambiguous. The V end was cut by 5 bases, the J end by 9 bases, with 13 bases between. The CDR3 totals 12 residues. Germline V gene lookup returns CDR1 MNHNS and CDR2 SASEGT. The CDR3 sequence is CASSRKGNKAFF. The DNA for the CDR3 is TGTGCCAGCAGTCGTAAGGGAAACAAAGCTTTCTTT.

There are a few counts of this clonotype. The J gene is TRBJ1-2, the V gene TRBV9; 7 bases are shared with TRBD1. The trim removed 3 bases at V and 2 bases at J, leaving 7 bases unmatched. Germline assignment: CDR1 SGDLS and CDR2 YYNGEE. The CDR3 contains 15 residues. The CDR3 DNA reads TGTGCCAGCAGCGCAGGGGGGCAAGCAAACTATGGCTACACCTTC. Translation: CASSAGGQANYGYTF.

In this sample, this clonotype turned up a few times. This chain joins TRBV27 and TRBJ2-3; TRBD1 matches 11 bases. Trimming removed 2 bases from V and 4 bases from J; junction bases left unmatched: 5. The CDR3 consists of 16 residues. CDR1 is MNHEY, CDR2 SMNVEV, per germline (reference sequence). The CDR3 reads CASSLVGTGGADTQYF. DNA for the CDR3: TGTGCCAGCAGTTTAGTAGGGACAGGGGGAGCAGATACGCAGTATTTT.

The rearrangement uses TRBV18 and TRBJ2-5; perhaps D is TRBD1 or TRBD2 (5 bases each). Germline V CDR1 and CDR2: KGHSH, LQKENI. V was shortened by 6 bases and J by 5 bases, with 19 bases between the two germline ends. This CDR3 comprises 15 residues. DNA for the CDR3: TGTGCCAGCTCTGCAATCGGAGGCAGGGAGGAGACCCAGTACTTC. It is translated as CASSAIGGREETQYF.

The V gene is TRBV28, the J gene TRBJ2-7; D is undetermined. The CDR3 has 13 residues. The germline V and J ends were trimmed by 3 bases and 5 bases, with 11 bases remaining between them. CDR1 and CDR2 from the germline V gene are MDHEN and SYDVKM. CDR3 region: CASSLARAHEQYF. Written as DNA, the CDR3 is TGTGCCAGCAGTTTGGCTAGGGCCCACGAGCAGTACTTC.

The gene calls are TRBV30 and TRBJ1-2; tentatively, D is TRBD1 (5 bases). Trimming took off 6 bases at V and 4 bases at J, with 12 bases between the two ends. Germline values: CDR1 GTSNPN, CDR2 SVGIG (reference sequence). The CDR3 covers 12 residues. CDR3 bases: TGTGCCTGTTGGGTAGGGACCTATGGCTACACCTTC. Translating it yields CACWVGTYGYTF.

This chain uses TRBV5-1 with TRBJ2-1; 7 bases map to TRBD2. This CDR3 has 17 amino acids. V lost 4 bases and J lost 0; bases outside the gene matches: 10. Germline CDR1 and CDR2: SGHRS and YFSETQ. CDR3 nucleotides: TGCGCCAGCAGCCCACCCTTAGCGGGCCACTCCTACAATGAGCAGTTCTTC. Its translation is CASSPPLAGHSYNEQFF.

The chain recombines TRBV6-4 with TRBJ2-1; 9 bases line up with TRBD2. The CDR3 has 15 residues. The V gene's germline CDR1 is MRHNA and CDR2 SNTAGT. V lost 4 bases and J lost 1; bases outside the gene matches: 2. This CDR3 is CASSATSGSYNEQFF. In DNA, the CDR3 is TGTGCCAGCAGTGCCACTAGCGGGTCCTACAATGAGCAGTTCTTC.

This clonotype was seen a handful of times. J is TRBJ1-2 and V is TRBV28, with a tentative D call TRBD1 (5 bases). The V and J ends lost 7 bases and 0 bases respectively, with 15 bases between them. Per the germline V gene, CDR1 is MDHEN and CDR2 is SYDVKM. CDR3 size: 15 residues. This CDR3 reads CASIPGGKANYGYTF. The CDR3 DNA reads as TGTGCCAGCATTCCTGGGGGGAAAGCTAACTATGGCTACACCTTC.

The chain links TRBV3-1 to TRBJ1-2; 8 nucleotides agree with TRBD1. In germline, CDR1 is LGHDT, CDR2 YNNKEL (reference sequence). After removal of 0 bases from V and 6 bases from J, the junction contained 6 bases not matched to a gene. The CDR3 totals 15 residues. Here the CDR3 DNA reads TGTGCCAGCAGCCAAGATCCCCGACAGGGGCATGGCTACACCTTC. This gives the protein CASSQDPRQGHGYTF.

The chain couples TRBV28 to TRBJ1-5; TRBD1 matches 7 bases. This CDR3 region has 14 residues. From germline, CDR1 is MDHEN and CDR2 SYDVKM. V trimming: 4 bases; J trimming: 3 bases; junction bases outside the gene matches: 3. The CDR3 sequence: CASSSQGYNQPQHF. The CDR3 bases are TGTGCCAGCAGTTCACAGGGGTACAATCAGCCCCAGCATTTT.

J is TRBJ1-5 and V is TRBV28; D unresolved. CDR1 and CDR2 from the germline V gene are MDHEN and SYDVKM. The CDR3 spans 14 residues. The V end was cut by 7 bases, the J end by 0 bases, with 10 bases between. The CDR3 region is CASTKGNSNQPQHF. The CDR3 DNA follows: TGTGCCAGCACTAAGGGTAATAGCAATCAGCCCCAGCATTTT.

V gene TRBV11-3 combines with J gene TRBJ2-7; D remains ambiguous. There are 14 residues in the CDR3. V shed 0 bases and J shed 3 bases, with 9 bases lying between them. Germline CDR1 is SGHNT and CDR2 is YENEEA. Written as DNA, the CDR3 is TGTGCCAGCAGCTTAGAAAGCTCGGTCTACGAGCAGTACTTC. As protein: CASSLESSVYEQYF.

The V gene is TRBV7-2, the J gene TRBJ2-1; a possible D gene is TRBD2 (6 bases). Per germline, CDR1 SGHTA and CDR2 FQGNSA. V dropped 7 bases and J dropped 5 bases, with 15 bases sitting between them. This CDR3 has 14 residues. The CDR3 loop is CASKRRESNNEQFF. CDR3 DNA sequence: TGTGCCAGCAAAAGGAGGGAGTCGAACAATGAGCAGTTCTTC.

This chain links TRBV11-2 with TRBJ1-4; 7 bases line up with TRBD1. CDR1 and CDR2 from the germline V gene are SGHAT and FQNNGV. Germline trimming cut 5 bases from V and 3 bases from J; bases unmatched to any gene: 12. The CDR3 has 17 residues. The CDR3 coding sequence is TGTGCCAGCAGCCCCCGGACAGGACGTCTACCTAATGAAAAACTGTTTTTT. Translating gives CASSPRTGRLPNEKLFF.

The chain employs TRBV7-8 and TRBJ2-1; 7 nucleotides align to TRBD2. Germline CDR1 and CDR2: SGHVS and FQNEAQ. This CDR3 is built from 16 residues. Losses at the gene ends were 5 bases for V and 8 bases for J; bases not matched to a gene: 15. The DNA of the CDR3 is TGTGCCAGCAGCCTCAGCAGGACTAGACTTCCGGATGAGCAGTTCTTC. This codes for CASSLSRTRLPDEQFF.

This sequence joins TRBV2 and TRBJ1-5; D ambiguous. The CDR3 is 13 amino acids. V lost 2 bases to trimming and J lost 7 bases, with 9 bases between them. The germline CDR1 and CDR2 sequences are SNHLY and FYNNEI. The CDR3 reads CASSETRAQPQHF. In DNA form, the CDR3 reads TGTGCCAGCAGTGAAACCCGGGCGCAGCCCCAGCATTTT.

The rearrangement joins TRBV18 to TRBJ2-5; D uncertain. Germline values: CDR1 KGHSH, CDR2 LQKENI. The CDR3 is 13 amino acids. V lost 2 bases and J 2 bases, leaving 6 bases between the germline ends. CDR3 DNA sequence: TGTGCCAGCTCACCAGGCCAACAAGAGACCCAGTACTTC. It yields the protein CASSPGQQETQYF.

As concerns this clonotype: The junction does not match germline at one end; this may be a read error. The V gene is TRBV28, the J gene TRBJ2-6; D might be TRBD1 or TRBD2, each matching 10 bases. The CDR3 loop spans 21 amino acids. Germline V lookup: CDR1 MDHEN, CDR2 SYDVKM. CDR3 bases: TGTGACAGCGAGGGACAGGGGCTTAGCGGGAGGTCCTACTCTGGGGCCAACGTCCTGACTTTC. Protein product: CDSEGQGLSGRSYSGANVLTF.

This chain uses TRBV6-6 with TRBJ1-2; no clear D gene. The CDR3 is 16 residues long. Germline V gene sequence: CDR1 MNHNY, CDR2 SVGAGI (reference sequence). The V end was cut by 6 bases, the J end by 5 bases, with 22 bases between. This CDR3 reads CASSPLGRKGRYGYTF. The CDR3 nucleotides read TGTGCCAGCAGCCCCCTAGGACGGAAGGGAAGGTATGGCTACACCTTC.

CDR3 DNA: TGTGCCAGCAGCTTGGTCGGATCCTACGAGCAGTACTTC. Encoded protein: CASSLVGSYEQYF. The chain combines TRBV5-4 with TRBJ2-7; D gene uncertain. There are 13 residues in the CDR3. Germline V gives CDR1 SGHNT, CDR2 YYREEE (reference sequence). V was shortened by 0 bases and J by 1 base, with 5 bases between the two germline ends.

The chain uses TRBV5-1 and TRBJ2-2, with D maybe TRBD1 (6 bases). Germline V gene sequence: CDR1 SGHRS, CDR2 YFSETQ. V was shortened by 3 bases and J by 4 bases, with 16 bases between the two germline ends. The CDR3 contains 16 residues. The CDR3 here is CASSSNRESRTGELFF. As DNA, the CDR3 is TGCGCCAGCAGCTCAAACAGGGAGTCTCGCACCGGGGAGCTGTTTTTT. The entire variable domain, with the rest obtained from reference TRBV5-1 and TRBJ2-2, is as follows: KAGVTQTPRYLIKTRGQQVTLSCSPISGHRSVSWYQQTPGQGLQFLFEYFSETQRNKGNFPGRFSGRQFSNSRSEMNVSTLELGDSALYLCASSSNRESRTGELFFGEGSRLTVL.

The chain combines TRBV2 with TRBJ1-4; no clear D gene. The CDR3 runs 16 residues. V gave up 7 bases and J gave up 4 bases, with 19 bases separating them. The germline CDR1 and CDR2 sequences are SNHLY and FYNNEI. CDR3 protein: CASTPTPAAINEKLFF. The CDR3 nucleotides are TGTGCCAGCACCCCAACCCCGGCGGCCATTAATGAAAAACTGTTTTTT.

The gene calls are TRBV29-1 and TRBJ1-3; D is unresolved. Looked up from germline, CDR1 is SQVTM and CDR2 is ANQGSEA. V was trimmed by 6 bases and J by 0 bases, leaving 12 bases between them. The CDR3 has 14 amino acids. The CDR3 region has the DNA TGCAGCGTCAGGCTTGGCGCCTCTGGAAACACCATATATTTT. Translated: CSVRLGASGNTIYF.

The V call is TRBV15, the J call TRBJ2-7, with D maybe TRBD2 (6 bases). Germline CDR1 and CDR2: LNHNV and YYDKDF (reference sequence). The V and J ends lost 1 base and 7 bases respectively, with 11 bases between them. CDR3 size: 13 residues. Written as DNA, the CDR3 is TGTGCCACCAGCAGAGGCGGGGTGAGGGAGCAGTACTTC. Its translation: CATSRGGVREQYF.